Listed here are 20 T cell receptor beta chains from one sample, sequenced in a study of T cell responses to AZD1222 COVID-19 vaccine. Some clones are missing from TCRdb's copy, which holds only in-frame ones; the method was immunoSEQ multiplex PCR. The sample has approximately 90,000 clones, about nine tenths seen once. Sequenced material: peripheral blood, taken on day 0 of AZD1222 vaccination. These receptors all stem from an adult in good health.

This clone was detected only once. The rearrangement uses TRBV15 and TRBJ2-7; TRBD1 might be the D (6 bases). Trimming stripped 3 bases from V and 2 bases from J, with 11 bases between. CDR3 length equals 14 residues. Germline CDR1 is LNHNV and CDR2 is YYDKDF (reference sequence). Written as DNA, the CDR3 is TGTGCCACCAGCAGGGAGGACAGAGCCTACGAGCAGTACTTC. This sequence encodes CATSREDRAYEQYF.

This rearrangement joins TRBV12-5 to TRBJ2-2; D is tentatively TRBD1 or TRBD2 (5 bases each). The CDR3 runs 14 residues. Deletions cut 1 base from V and 7 bases from J, with 10 bases between. Germline V gene sequence: CDR1 LGHNT, CDR2 FRNRAP. As DNA, the CDR3 is TGTGCTAGTGGTTTGGCTTGGGGGAGCGGGGAGCTGTTTTTT. It translates to CASGLAWGSGELFF.

This chain connects TRBV2 to TRBJ1-5; D remains ambiguous. V shed 7 bases and J shed 2 bases, with 9 bases lying between them. Germline assignment: CDR1 SNHLY and CDR2 FYNNEI. This CDR3 comprises 13 residues. CDR3 nucleotides: TGTGCCAGCAAAGGTATCGGCAATCAGCCCCAGCATTTT. Translating it yields CASKGIGNQPQHF.

The chain links TRBV19 to TRBJ2-3; 9 nucleotides align to TRBD1. The CDR3 contains 15 residues. J was trimmed by 2 bases and V by 9 bases; bases with no gene match: 9. Germline CDR1 is LNHDA and CDR2 is SQIVND (reference sequence). The CDR3 loop reads CASAPGQGFTDTQYF. Written as DNA, the CDR3 is TGTGCCAGCGCCCCGGGACAGGGATTCACAGATACGCAGTATTTT.

In its sample, this clone was seen a few times. The V gene is TRBV5-1, the J gene TRBJ1-1; D possibly corresponds to TRBD1 (5 bases). Germline CDR1 is SGHRS and CDR2 is YFSETQ. The CDR3 runs to 15 residues. V was shortened by 1 base and J by 1 base, with 11 bases between the two germline ends. CDR3 DNA: TGCGCCAGCAGCTTGTCGGGGGTGAGGAACACTGAAGCTTTCTTT. Translation gives CASSLSGVRNTEAFF.

J is TRBJ2-3 and V is TRBV4-2; TRBD1 matches 7 bases. The CDR3 runs to 16 residues. The germline V gene has CDR1 LGHNA and CDR2 YNFKEQ. V lost 1 base and J lost 5; bases outside the gene matches: 9. As DNA, the CDR3 is TGTGCCAGCAGCCAAGGCGACAGGGCATCCCAAGATACGCAGTATTTT. It specifies CASSQGDRASQDTQYF.

This clone was seen a single time. J is TRBJ2-7 and V is TRBV10-2, with a possible D match to TRBD2 (6 bases). This CDR3 has 14 residues. Deletions cut 3 bases from V and 0 bases from J, with 9 bases between. The germline V gene encodes CDR1 WSHSY and CDR2 SAAADI. The CDR3 DNA sequence: TGCGCCAGCAGTGAAGCGGGTCGCTCCTACGAGCAGTACTTC. It translates to CASSEAGRSYEQYF.

The chain uses TRBV4-1 and TRBJ2-6; D is unclear. This CDR3 spans 16 amino acids. The germline V and J ends were trimmed by 0 bases and 3 bases, with 9 bases remaining between them. The germline V gene encodes CDR1 MGHRA and CDR2 YSYEKL. CDR3 DNA: TGCGCCAGCAGCCAAGAAGGGCGAGGTGGGGCCAACGTCCTGACTTTC. It translates to CASSQEGRGGANVLTF.

The V call is TRBV19, the J call TRBJ2-1; 7 bases map to TRBD1. There are 16 residues in the CDR3. The germline CDR1 and CDR2 sequences are LNHDA and SQIVND (reference sequence). V lost 5 bases to trimming and J lost 4 bases; unmatched junction nucleotides: 11. The CDR3 reads CASSFLTGTAYNEQFF. The DNA of the CDR3 is TGTGCCAGTAGTTTCCTCACCGGGACAGCTTACAATGAGCAGTTCTTC.

This chain links TRBV18 with TRBJ1-4; 8 bases are shared with TRBD1. The CDR3 consists of 14 residues. V gave up 6 bases and J gave up 5 bases; unmatched junction bases: 5. Looked up from germline, CDR1 is KGHSH and CDR2 is LQKENI. CDR3 sequence: CASSRRTGNEKLFF. The CDR3 nucleotides read TGTGCCAGCTCCCGCCGGACAGGGAATGAAAAACTGTTTTTT. The full variable domain, its missing parts supplied by reference TRBV18 and TRBJ1-4, is NAGVMQNPRHLVRRRGQEARLRCSPMKGHSHVYWYRQLPEEGLKFMVYLQKENIIDESGMPKERFSAEFPKEGPSILRIQQVVRGDSAAYFCASSRRTGNEKLFFGSGTQLSVL.

J is TRBJ2-7 and V is TRBV20-1; maybe TRBD2 (6 bases). The CDR3 runs 15 residues. Per the germline V gene, CDR1 is DFQATT and CDR2 is SNEGSKA (reference sequence). The V and J ends lost 3 bases and 4 bases respectively, with 19 bases between them. CDR3 residues: CSASLNTGRGYEQYF. The CDR3 bases are TGCAGTGCTAGTCTCAACACCGGGAGAGGATACGAGCAGTACTTC.

This sequence joins TRBV6-5 and TRBJ1-6; D might be TRBD1 (5 bases). The CDR3 is 16 residues long. V was clipped by 5 bases and J by 0 bases, with 11 bases between them. CDR1 and CDR2 (germline): MNHEY, SVGAGI. The CDR3 here is CASSNYRSSYNSPLHF. The CDR3 coding sequence is TGTGCCAGCAGTAACTACAGGAGCTCCTATAATTCACCCCTCCACTTT.

This sequence joins TRBV5-8 and TRBJ1-1; possibly TRBD1 for D (5 bases). V lost 4 bases to trimming and J lost 7 bases, with 20 bases between them. The CDR3 length is 15 residues. The germline V gene has CDR1 SGHTS and CDR2 YDEGEE. CDR3 coding DNA: TGTGCCAGCAGCAGCCGGGACGAAGCCGCGAATGAAGCTTTCTTT. Translation: CASSSRDEAANEAFF.

This sequence joins TRBV6-5 and TRBJ1-2, with D perhaps TRBD1 (6 bases). Germline assignment: CDR1 MNHEY and CDR2 SVGAGI. Trimming removed 7 bases from V and 9 bases from J, with 18 bases in between. The CDR3 covers 13 residues. CDR3 DNA: TGTGCCAGCAAACAGGGCACCGCCTGGAGCTACACCTTC. Translated, it gives CASKQGTAWSYTF.

The chain carries TRBV11-2 and TRBJ2-6; D is possibly TRBD1 (5 bases). The germline V gene encodes CDR1 SGHAT and CDR2 FQNNGV. The V end lost 2 bases, the J end lost 2 bases, and 7 bases lay between the germline ends. This CDR3 region has 15 residues. The CDR3 reads CASSLSRAGANVLTF. In nucleotides, the CDR3 is TGTGCCAGCAGCTTATCCAGGGCTGGGGCCAACGTCCTGACTTTC.

The rearrangement links TRBV11-2 to TRBJ1-3; D uncertain. The V end lost 0 bases, the J end lost 3 bases, and 9 bases lay between the germline ends. Germline CDR1 reads SGHAT; CDR2 reads FQNNGV. The CDR3 totals 15 residues. Written as DNA, the CDR3 is TGTGCCAGCAGCTTAGATCCAACGGGTGGAAACACCATATATTTT. Translation: CASSLDPTGGNTIYF.

The chain employs TRBV6-5 and TRBJ2-3; 8 nucleotides agree with TRBD1. The CDR3 loop spans 13 amino acids. V shed 10 bases and J 2 bases; nucleotides not matched to a gene: 5. Germline V lookup: CDR1 MNHEY, CDR2 SVGAGI. The CDR3 loop is CATQDRDTDTQYF. The CDR3 DNA follows: TGTGCCACCCAGGACAGGGACACAGATACGCAGTATTTT.

The chain is built from TRBV5-8 and TRBJ1-5; TRBD1 matches at 8 bases. Unmatched junction bases numbered 13, after V lost 4 bases and J lost 4 bases. The V gene's germline CDR1 is SGHTS and CDR2 YDEGEE. The length of the CDR3 is 17 residues. CDR3 bases: TGTGCCAGCAGCCCCCGGGACAGGCGTAGTGGTAATCAGCCCCAGCATTTT. The encoded protein is CASSPRDRRSGNQPQHF.

Points on this clone: Mismatch with germline at one junction end may stem from a read error. The chain employs TRBV29-1 and TRBJ1-4; 9 bases map to TRBD1. The length of the CDR3 is 13 residues. Germline-derived CDR1 and CDR2 are SQVTM and ANQGSEA. The CDR3 bases are TGCAGCGCTGAACAGGGGGCGGGTGAAAAACTGTTTTTT. Translated, it gives CSAEQGAGEKLFF.

The V call is TRBV18, the J call TRBJ2-5, with D tentatively TRBD1 (6 bases). Trimming took 5 bases from V and 2 from J, leaving 6 bases between them. Germline V gene sequence: CDR1 KGHSH, CDR2 LQKENI. This CDR3 spans 12 amino acids. In nucleotides, the CDR3 is TGTGCCAGCTCAGGACAGCAAGAGACCCAGTACTTC. Protein: CASSGQQETQYF.